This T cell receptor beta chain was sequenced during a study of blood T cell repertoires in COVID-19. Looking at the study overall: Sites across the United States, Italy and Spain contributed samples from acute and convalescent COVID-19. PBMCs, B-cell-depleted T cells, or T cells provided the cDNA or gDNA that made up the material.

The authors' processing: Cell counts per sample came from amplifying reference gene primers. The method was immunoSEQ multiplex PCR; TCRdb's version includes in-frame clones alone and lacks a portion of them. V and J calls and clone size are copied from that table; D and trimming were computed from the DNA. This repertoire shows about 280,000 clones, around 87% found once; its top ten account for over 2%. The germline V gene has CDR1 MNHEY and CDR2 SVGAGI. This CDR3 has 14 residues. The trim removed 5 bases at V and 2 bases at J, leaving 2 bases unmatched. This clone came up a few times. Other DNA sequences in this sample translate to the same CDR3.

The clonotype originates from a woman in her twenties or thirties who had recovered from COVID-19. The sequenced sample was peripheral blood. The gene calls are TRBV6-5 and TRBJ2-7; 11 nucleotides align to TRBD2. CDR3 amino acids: CASSRLAGTYEQYF. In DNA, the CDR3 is TGTGCCAGCAGTCGACTAGCGGGGACCTACGAGCAGTACTTC.